This is a list of T cell receptor beta chains from one sample in a study of OX40 agonist ivuxolimab in advanced cancers. The table came from immunoSEQ multiplex PCR; TCRdb's copy has only in-frame clones and leaves some out. The sample records 40,000 or so clones, 70% to 90% being singletons. This sample comprised CD4+ or CD8+ T cells sorted from blood, obtained in a trial of the OX40 agonist ivuxolimab. These receptors were collected from an adult with an advanced solid tumor such as melanoma, head and neck, liver or kidney cancer. The CDR3 runs from the conserved cysteine through the conserved F or W. A D gene is named only where the DNA matches it firmly. Where a row states a size, it is once, few, many or the class of an expanded clone; other rows omit it.

size: -
J: TRBJ2-5
V: TRBV19
D: TRBD1
DNA: TGTGCCAGTAGCGGGACAGAACAAGAGACCCAGTACTTC
CDR3: CASSGTEQETQYF

size: -
J: TRBJ2-2
V: TRBV5-4
D: -
DNA: TGTGCCAGCAGCTTGGGAATATCGAACACCGGGGGGCTGTTTTTT
CDR3: CASSLGISNTGGLFF

size: -
J: TRBJ2-1
V: TRBV29-1
D: TRBD2
DNA: TGCAGCGGACTAGCGGGAGGTATGAATGAGCAGTTCTTC
CDR3: CSGLAGGMNEQFF

size: few
J: TRBJ1-5
V: TRBV19
D: TRBD1
DNA: TGTGCCAGTGGGGGACAGGGGGGTAATCAGCCCCAGCATTTT
CDR3: CASGGQGGNQPQHF

size: -
J: TRBJ2-3
V: TRBV5-1
D: TRBD1
DNA: TGCGCCAGCAGCTTAGGACAGGTGGGGGGCACAGATACGCAGTATTTT
CDR3: CASSLGQVGGTDTQYF

size: -
J: TRBJ1-2
V: TRBV2
D: -
DNA: TGTGCCAGCAGTTCCGGGGGAGACTATGGCTACACCTTC
CDR3: CASSSGGDYGYTF

size: few
J: TRBJ1-1
V: TRBV5-5
D: -
DNA: TGTGCCAGCAGCCTAGTTGGGCGGAGCACTGAAGCTTTCTTT
CDR3: CASSLVGRSTEAFF

size: few
J: TRBJ1-5
V: TRBV6-5
D: TRBD1
DNA: TGTGCCAGCAGTTATTCCGGGACAGGGGGCAATCAGCCCCAGCATTTT
CDR3: CASSYSGTGGNQPQHF

size: -
J: TRBJ1-3
V: TRBV5-5
D: -
DNA: TGTGCCAGCAGCCAAGGGCCAGGAAACACCATATATTTT
CDR3: CASSQGPGNTIYF

size: -
J: TRBJ2-1
V: TRBV4-2
D: TRBD2
DNA: TGTGCCAGCAGCTCCTCCGGGACTAGCGGGGGGGCCGTCCAGTTCTTC
CDR3: CASSSSGTSGGAVQFF

size: -
J: TRBJ2-7
V: TRBV7-2
D: -
DNA: TGTGCCAACAGCTTAGCCAGGGTGTACGAGCAGTACTTC
CDR3: CANSLARVYEQYF

size: -
J: TRBJ2-2
V: TRBV6-1
D: -
DNA: TGTGCCGGTTCCGAGGGGGTCGGGGAGCTGTTTTTT
CDR3: CAGSEGVGELFF

size: -
J: TRBJ2-5
V: TRBV4-1
D: TRBD2
DNA: TGCGCCAGCAGCCGACAGACTAGCGCCCAAGAGACCCAGTACTTC
CDR3: CASSRQTSAQETQYF

size: -
J: TRBJ2-3
V: TRBV27
D: -
DNA: TGTGCCAGCAGTTTAGCAGGGCTTACTAGCACAGATACGCAGTATTTT
CDR3: CASSLAGLTSTDTQYF

size: few
J: TRBJ2-1
V: TRBV7-6
D: -
DNA: TGTGCCAGCAGCTGGACTACCTATCAGTCGGGCAATGAGCAGTTCTTC
CDR3: CASSWTTYQSGNEQFF

size: -
J: TRBJ1-6
V: TRBV2
D: -
DNA: TGTGCCAGCATGAACGGCGCTTCACCCCTCCACTTT
CDR3: CASMNGASPLHF

size: -
J: TRBJ2-1
V: TRBV19
D: -
DNA: TGTGCCAGTAGTAACCGGGGGTTCGCCTACAATGAGCAGTTCTTC
CDR3: CASSNRGFAYNEQFF